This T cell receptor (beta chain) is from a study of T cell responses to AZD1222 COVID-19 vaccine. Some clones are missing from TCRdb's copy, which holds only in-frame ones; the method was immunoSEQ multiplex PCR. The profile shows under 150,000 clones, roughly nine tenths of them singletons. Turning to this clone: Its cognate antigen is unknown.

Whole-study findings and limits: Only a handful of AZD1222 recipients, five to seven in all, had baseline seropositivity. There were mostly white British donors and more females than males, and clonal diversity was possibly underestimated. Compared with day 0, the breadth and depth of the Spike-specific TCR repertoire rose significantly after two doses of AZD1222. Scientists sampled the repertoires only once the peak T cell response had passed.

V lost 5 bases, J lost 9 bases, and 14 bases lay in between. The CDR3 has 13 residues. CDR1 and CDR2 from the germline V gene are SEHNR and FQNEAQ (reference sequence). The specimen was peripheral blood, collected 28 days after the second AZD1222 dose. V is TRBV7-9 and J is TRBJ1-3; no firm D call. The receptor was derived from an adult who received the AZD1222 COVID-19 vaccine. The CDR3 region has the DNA TGTGCCAGCAGCCTCCCCCTTTGGGGCACCATATATTTT. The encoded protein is CASSLPLWGTIYF. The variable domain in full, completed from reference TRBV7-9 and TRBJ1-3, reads DTGVSQNPRHKITKRGQNVTFRCDPISEHNRLYWYRQTLGQGPEFLTYFQNEAQLEKSRLLSDRFSAERPKGSFSTLEIQRTEQGDSAMYLCASSLPLWGTIYFGEGSWLTVV.